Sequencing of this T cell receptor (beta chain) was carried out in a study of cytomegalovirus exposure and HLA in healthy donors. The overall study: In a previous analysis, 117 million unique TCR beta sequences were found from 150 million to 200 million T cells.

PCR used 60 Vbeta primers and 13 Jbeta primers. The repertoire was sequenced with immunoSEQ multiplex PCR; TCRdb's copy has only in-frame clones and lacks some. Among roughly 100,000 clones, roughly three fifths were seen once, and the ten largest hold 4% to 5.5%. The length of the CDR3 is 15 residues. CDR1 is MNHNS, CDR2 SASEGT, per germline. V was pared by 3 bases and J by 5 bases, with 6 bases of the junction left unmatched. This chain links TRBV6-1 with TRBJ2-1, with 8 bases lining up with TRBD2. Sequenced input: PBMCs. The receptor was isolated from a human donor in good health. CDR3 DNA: TGTGCCAGCAGTGATCGGCTAGCGGGCAACAATGAGCAGTTCTTC. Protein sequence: CASSDRLAGNNEQFF.